This TCR beta chain was retrieved from a study of molecular identifiers for immune sequencing clone quantification. Germline V gene data show CDR1 as LGHNT and CDR2 as FRNRAP. This CDR3 contains 18 residues. V dropped 5 bases and J dropped 1; count of bases not matched to a gene: 10. Listed TCR primers and previously described methods were used for bulk TCR libraries. Via MiXCR, TCRdb re-called the PCR reads, giving one row per CDR3 protein. The sample records approximately 590,000 distinct CDR3 sequences, about 25% being singletons. Sequencing input: naive CD8+ T cells from blood, with Jurkat cell RNA spiked in. The subset here: FACS-sorted CD8+CD4-CCR7+CD45RA+ naive T cells. The TCR was taken from a human donor in good health. Some libraries in this study had Jurkat cell RNA spiked in. The genes are TRBV12-5 and TRBJ2-2, with 10 bases fitting TRBD2. The CDR3 DNA is TGTGCTAGTGGTCTACAAACATGGACTAGCGGGAACACCGGGGAGCTGTTTTTT. Residues: CASGLQTWTSGNTGELFF.